Described below is a single TCR beta chain sequence and its context. TCRdb's copy holds only in-frame clones and misses some; the assay was immunoSEQ multiplex PCR. Here the sample spans about 160,000 clones, 85% to 95% being singletons. The data were taken from a study of control samples from healthy donors and cancer patients. Germline CDR1 ENHRY, CDR2 SYGVKD. V lost 4 bases and J 4 bases, leaving 16 bases between the germline ends. CDR3 length equals 15 residues. This clonotype was sampled from a woman aged 40 to 50 in good health. The sequencing sample was made of blood. The chain employs TRBV10-3 and TRBJ1-1; D not certain. The CDR3 coding sequence is TGTGCCATCAGTGTTTTCGAGGGTACCGGCACTGAAGCTTTCTTT. Encoded protein: CAISVFEGTGTEAFF.